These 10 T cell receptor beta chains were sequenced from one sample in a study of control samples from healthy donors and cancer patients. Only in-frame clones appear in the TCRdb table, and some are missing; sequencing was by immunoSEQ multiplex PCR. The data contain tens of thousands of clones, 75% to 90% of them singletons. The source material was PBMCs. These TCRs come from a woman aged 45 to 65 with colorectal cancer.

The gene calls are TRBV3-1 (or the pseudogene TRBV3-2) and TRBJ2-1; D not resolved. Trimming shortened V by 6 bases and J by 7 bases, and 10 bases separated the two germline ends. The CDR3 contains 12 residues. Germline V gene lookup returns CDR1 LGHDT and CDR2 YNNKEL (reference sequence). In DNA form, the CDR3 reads TGTGCCAGCAGTTATAGTGTGAATGAGCAGTTCTTC. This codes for CASSYSVNEQFF.

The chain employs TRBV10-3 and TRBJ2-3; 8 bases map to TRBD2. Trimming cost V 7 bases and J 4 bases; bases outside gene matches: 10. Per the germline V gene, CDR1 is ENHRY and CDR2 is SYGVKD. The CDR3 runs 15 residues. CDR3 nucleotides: TGTGCCATCACCCCACGGGGGGGCAAGGCAGATACGCAGTATTTT. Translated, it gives CAITPRGGKADTQYF.

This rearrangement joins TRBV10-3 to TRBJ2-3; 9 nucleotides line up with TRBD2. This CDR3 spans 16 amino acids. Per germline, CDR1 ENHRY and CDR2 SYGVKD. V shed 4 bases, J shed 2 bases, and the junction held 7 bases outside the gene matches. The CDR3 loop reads CAISAATSGSTDTQYF. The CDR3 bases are TGTGCCATCAGTGCCGCGACTAGCGGATCCACAGATACGCAGTATTTT.

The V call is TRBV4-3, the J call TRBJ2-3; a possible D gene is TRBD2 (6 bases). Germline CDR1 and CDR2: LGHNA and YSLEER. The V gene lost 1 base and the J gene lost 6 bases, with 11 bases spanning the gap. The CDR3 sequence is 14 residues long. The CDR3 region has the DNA TGCGCCAGCAGCCAAGTGCTAGCGTCTGATACGCAGTATTTT. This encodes CASSQVLASDTQYF.

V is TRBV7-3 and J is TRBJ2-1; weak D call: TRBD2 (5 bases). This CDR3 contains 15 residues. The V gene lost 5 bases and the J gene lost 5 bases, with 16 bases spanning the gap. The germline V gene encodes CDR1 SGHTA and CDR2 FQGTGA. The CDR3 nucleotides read TGTGCCAGCAGCCTAGCTCGTGGTTGGGACAATGAGCAGTTCTTC. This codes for CASSLARGWDNEQFF. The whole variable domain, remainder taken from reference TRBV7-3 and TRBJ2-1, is GAGVSQTPSNKVTEKGKYVELRCDPISGHTALYWYRQSLGQGPEFLIYFQGTGAADDSGLPNDRFFAVRPEGSVSTLKIQRTERGDSAVYLCASSLARGWDNEQFFGPGTRLTVL.

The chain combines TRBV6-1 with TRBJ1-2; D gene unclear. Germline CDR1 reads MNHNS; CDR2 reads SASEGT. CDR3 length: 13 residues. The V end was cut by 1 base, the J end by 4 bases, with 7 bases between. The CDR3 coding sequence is TGTGCCAGCAGTGAAGGGAACATCTATGGCTACACCTTC. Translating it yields CASSEGNIYGYTF.

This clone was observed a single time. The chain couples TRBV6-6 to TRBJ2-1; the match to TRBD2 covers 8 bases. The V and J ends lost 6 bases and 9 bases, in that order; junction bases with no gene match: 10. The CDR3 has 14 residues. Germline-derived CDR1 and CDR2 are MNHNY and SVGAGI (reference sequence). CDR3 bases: TGTGCCAGCAGCCCCAGGGGCGGGGGGTCTGAGCAGTTCTTC. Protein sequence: CASSPRGGGSEQFF.

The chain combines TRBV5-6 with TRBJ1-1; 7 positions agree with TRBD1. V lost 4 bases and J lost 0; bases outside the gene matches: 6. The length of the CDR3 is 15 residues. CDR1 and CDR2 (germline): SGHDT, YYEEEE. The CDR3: CASSSQGGLNTEAFF. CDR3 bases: TGTGCCAGCAGCAGCCAGGGGGGACTGAACACTGAAGCTTTCTTT. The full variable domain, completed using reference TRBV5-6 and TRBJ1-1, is DAGVTQSPTHLIKTRGQQVTLRCSPKSGHDTVSWYQQALGQGPQFIFQYYEEEERQRGNFPDRFSGHQFPNYSSELNVNALLLGDSALYLCASSSQGGLNTEAFFGQGTRLTVV.

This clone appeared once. The CDR3 bases are TGTGCCAGCAGACAGGGTGCAAGGTGGGATCAGCCCCAGCATTTT. It codes for CASRQGARWDQPQHF. J is TRBJ1-5 and V is TRBV28, with D maybe TRBD1 (6 bases). Trimming took 6 bases from V and 5 from J, leaving 17 bases between them. Germline V gives CDR1 MDHEN, CDR2 SYDVKM. The CDR3 contains 15 residues.

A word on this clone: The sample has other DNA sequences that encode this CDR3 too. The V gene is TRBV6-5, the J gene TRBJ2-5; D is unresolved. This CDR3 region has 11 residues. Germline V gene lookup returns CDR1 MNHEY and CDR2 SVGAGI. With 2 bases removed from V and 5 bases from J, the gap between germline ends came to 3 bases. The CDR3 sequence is CASSYGETQYF. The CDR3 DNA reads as TGTGCCAGCAGTTACGGGGAGACCCAGTACTTC.